The 23 T cell receptor beta chains listed next were all sequenced from one sample in a study of CD4+ T cells in melanoma. The repertoire was sequenced with immunoSEQ multiplex PCR; TCRdb's copy has only in-frame clones and lacks some. The sample includes more than 110,000 clones, around nine tenths of them seen just once. These receptors all stem from a human donor with melanoma.

V gene TRBV5-1 combines with J gene TRBJ2-7, with 9 positions matching TRBD1. After removal of 1 base from V and 6 bases from J, the junction contained 8 bases not matched to a gene. The germline CDR1 and CDR2 sequences are SGHRS and YFSETQ. This CDR3 spans 15 amino acids. CDR3 DNA: TGCGCCAGCAGCTTGAGCGGGACAGGGTCACCCGAGCAGTACTTC. This codes for CASSLSGTGSPEQYF.

This clone was seen a single time. V is TRBV29-1 and J is TRBJ1-4; D is unclear. CDR1 and CDR2 from the germline V gene are SQVTM and ANQGSEA. Trimming stripped 7 bases from V and 6 bases from J, with 15 bases between. The CDR3 runs 13 residues. The CDR3 protein is CSAGGVGDEKLFF. CDR3 in DNA: TGCAGCGCCGGCGGGGTGGGCGATGAAAAACTGTTTTTT. The variable domain in full, completed from reference TRBV29-1 and TRBJ1-4, reads SAVISQKPSRDICQRGTSLTIQCQVDSQVTMMFWYRQQPGQSLTLIATANQGSEATYESGFVIDKFPISRPNLTFSTLTVSNMSPEDSSIYLCSAGGVGDEKLFFGSGTQLSVL.

V usage is TRBV6-1 and J usage is TRBJ1-6, with 7 bases lining up with TRBD1. The trim removed 3 bases at V and 10 bases at J, leaving 9 bases unmatched. Germline V gene sequence: CDR1 MNHNS, CDR2 SASEGT. The CDR3 is 15 residues long. The CDR3 DNA reads TGTGCCAGCAGTGAGCGGGAGGGGGCAGGATCACCCCTCCACTTT. The encoded protein is CASSEREGAGSPLHF.

The chain couples TRBV7-9 to TRBJ2-5; the D gene is possibly TRBD1 (5 bases). CDR3 size: 14 residues. The V end lost 3 bases, the J end lost 0 bases, and 8 bases lay between the germline ends. The germline V gene has CDR1 SEHNR and CDR2 FQNEAQ (reference sequence). CDR3 sequence reads: CASSFLRDQETQYF. In nucleotides, the CDR3 is TGTGCCAGCAGCTTCCTCAGGGACCAAGAGACCCAGTACTTC.

In its sample, this clone was seen a few times. This rearrangement joins TRBV30 to TRBJ1-1, with D unresolved. This CDR3 is built from 12 residues. The germline V gene has CDR1 GTSNPN and CDR2 SVGIG (reference sequence). V lost 2 bases to trimming and J lost 4 bases, with 8 bases between them. The CDR3 DNA reads TGTGCCTGGAGTCGAAGAATCACTGAAGCTTTCTTT. Protein product: CAWSRRITEAFF.

V usage is TRBV10-1 and J usage is TRBJ2-3; 9 nucleotides match TRBD1. The J segment lost 3 bases and the V segment lost 3 bases, leaving 10 bases of the junction unmatched. The CDR3 runs 17 residues. The germline V gene has CDR1 WNHNN and CDR2 SYGVQD (reference sequence). CDR3 sequence (DNA): TGCGCCAGCAGTGACCGAGCGGGACAGGGTGATACAGATACGCAGTATTTT. Its translation: CASSDRAGQGDTDTQYF.

The V gene is TRBV7-2, the J gene TRBJ1-5, with D perhaps matching TRBD1 (6 bases). Trimming took off 6 bases at V and 0 bases at J, with 15 bases between the two ends. The CDR3 totals 16 residues. Germline lookup yields CDR1 SGHTA and CDR2 FQGNSA. The CDR3, as DNA: TGTGCCAGCAGTCGTCGACAGGTAAATAGCAATCAGCCCCAGCATTTT. It encodes CASSRRQVNSNQPQHF.

The chain joins TRBV5-1 to TRBJ1-1, with TRBD1 as a possible D gene (5 bases). Germline loops: CDR1 SGHRS, CDR2 YFSETQ. Trimming took off 4 bases at V and 1 base at J, with 20 bases between the two ends. This CDR3 region has 17 residues. CDR3 residues: CASSRGGGRQSNTEAFF. Written as DNA, the CDR3 is TGCGCCAGCAGCCGCGGGGGAGGCCGACAATCGAACACTGAAGCTTTCTTT.

The V and J genes are TRBV4-2 and TRBJ2-6, with 7 bases fitting TRBD2. The CDR3 totals 17 residues. Trimming cost V 0 bases and J 3 bases; bases outside gene matches: 5. Germline V gene lookup returns CDR1 LGHNA and CDR2 YNFKEQ. The CDR3 DNA reads as TGTGCCAGCAGCCAAGAGGGTGCGGGGGTTGGGGCCAACGTCCTGACTTTC. It encodes CASSQEGAGVGANVLTF.

This rearrangement joins TRBV19 to TRBJ2-1, with D perhaps matching TRBD2 (5 bases). This CDR3 has 14 residues. Trimming took off 9 bases at V and 0 bases at J, with 12 bases between the two ends. CDR1 is LNHDA and CDR2 is SQIVND in the germline V gene (reference sequence). CDR3 sequence reads: CASRKGASYNEQFF. DNA for the CDR3: TGTGCCAGCAGGAAGGGAGCCTCCTACAATGAGCAGTTCTTC.

The V gene is TRBV11-2, the J gene TRBJ1-2, with D perhaps TRBD1 (5 bases). Germline CDR1 and CDR2: SGHAT and FQNNGV. This CDR3 comprises 14 residues. The ends were cut back, 5 bases at V and 8 bases at J, with 18 bases in the middle. The CDR3 sequence: CASSLNVGLRGYTF. CDR3 nucleotides: TGTGCCAGCAGCCTGAATGTGGGGCTAAGAGGCTACACCTTC.

DNA for the CDR3: TGCAGCGGTGGAGCCGGCTGGGGCACTGAAGCTTTCTTT. Its translation is CSGGAGWGTEAFF. The genes are TRBV29-1 and TRBJ1-1; D gene ambiguous. This CDR3 has 13 amino acids. Trimming removed 7 bases from V and 4 bases from J, with 16 bases in between. Looked up from germline, CDR1 is SQVTM and CDR2 is ANQGSEA.

The chain carries TRBV29-1 and TRBJ1-5, with unresolved D. V lost 4 bases and J 0 bases, leaving 10 bases between the germline ends. In germline, CDR1 is SQVTM, CDR2 ANQGSEA. The CDR3 loop spans 14 amino acids. CDR3 residues: CSVAADNSNQPQHF. The CDR3 DNA follows: TGCAGCGTTGCGGCGGATAATAGCAATCAGCCCCAGCATTTT.

V gene TRBV29-1 combines with J gene TRBJ1-2, with D possibly matching TRBD1 (5 bases). V dropped 3 bases and J dropped 8 bases, with 16 bases sitting between them. The CDR3 covers 13 residues. Looked up from germline, CDR1 is SQVTM and CDR2 is ANQGSEA. The CDR3 DNA reads TGCAGCGTTGACCCAGAGGGGTCGCGGGGCTACACCTTC. Translation: CSVDPEGSRGYTF.

In this sample, this clone turned up once. The chain combines TRBV9 with TRBJ2-3, with TRBD2 matching 13 bases. CDR3 length: 18 amino acids. V was pared by 4 bases and J by 3 bases, with 11 bases of the junction left unmatched. Germline V gives CDR1 SGDLS, CDR2 YYNGEE. CDR3 loop: CASSLGTSGMDSTDTQYF. Written as DNA, the CDR3 is TGTGCCAGCAGCCTTGGGACTAGCGGGATGGACTCTACAGATACGCAGTATTTT.

The chain employs TRBV9 and TRBJ2-6, with D hard to call. The ends were cut back, 0 bases at V and 2 bases at J, with 6 bases in the middle. Germline V CDR1 and CDR2: SGDLS, YYNGEE. This CDR3 spans 15 amino acids. The CDR3 region is CASSVVGAGANVLTF. DNA for the CDR3: TGTGCCAGCAGCGTAGTAGGAGCTGGGGCCAACGTCCTGACTTTC.

V gene TRBV5-1 combines with J gene TRBJ2-1, with a possible D match to TRBD1 (6 bases). The CDR3 spans 11 residues. Trimming shortened V by 0 bases and J by 12 bases, and 7 bases separated the two germline ends. CDR1 and CDR2 from the germline V gene are SGHRS and YFSETQ. CDR3 DNA: TGCGCCAGCAGCTTGGCAGGGGTGCAGTTCTTC. It is translated as CASSLAGVQFF.

This clone was counted between two and nine times. V gene TRBV11-2 combines with J gene TRBJ1-5; TRBD1 might be the D (5 bases). V lost 5 bases and J 4 bases, leaving 15 bases between the germline ends. CDR3 size: 15 residues. Germline CDR1 SGHAT, CDR2 FQNNGV. This CDR3 is CASSVNSGGNQPQHF. The DNA of the CDR3 is TGTGCCAGCAGCGTGAATAGTGGGGGGAATCAGCCCCAGCATTTT.

This clone came up once. The chain carries TRBV9 and TRBJ2-3; 12 nucleotides line up with TRBD2. CDR3 size: 18 residues. Germline V gene lookup returns CDR1 SGDLS and CDR2 YYNGEE. The V segment lost 2 bases and the J segment 3 bases; nucleotides outside the gene matches: 10. CDR3 region: CASSVSSSGGARTDTQYF. The CDR3 bases are TGTGCCAGCAGCGTCTCTTCTAGCGGGGGGGCTCGGACAGATACGCAGTATTTT.

The table lists this clone with a count of one. V and J are TRBV11-2 and TRBJ1-3; 7 bases line up with TRBD1. CDR3 length: 16 residues. CDR1 and CDR2 (germline): SGHAT, FQNNGV. V dropped 3 bases and J dropped 0; count of bases not matched to a gene: 5. CDR3 sequence: CASSLTTGVSGNTIYF. The CDR3 nucleotides read TGTGCCAGCAGCTTGACCACAGGGGTCTCTGGAAACACCATATATTTT. The full variable domain, with the rest looked up from reference TRBV11-2 and TRBJ1-3, is EAGVAQSPRYKIIEKRQSVAFWCNPISGHATLYWYQQILGQGPKLLIQFQNNGVVDDSQLPKDRFSAERLKGVDSTLKIQPAKLEDSAVYLCASSLTTGVSGNTIYFGEGSWLTVV.

The sample holds one count of this clone. The rearrangement uses TRBV15 and TRBJ2-7; tentatively, D is TRBD1 (6 bases). Germline V CDR1 and CDR2: LNHNV, YYDKDF (reference sequence). Trimming pared 1 base from V and 0 bases from J, leaving 7 bases between. This CDR3 comprises 14 residues. CDR3 DNA sequence: TGTGCCACCAGCAGAGGGGGGCTCTCCTACGAGCAGTACTTC. It codes for CATSRGGLSYEQYF.

This rearrangement joins TRBV5-4 to TRBJ1-2, with D perhaps matching TRBD1 (6 bases). Deletions cut 3 bases from V and 4 bases from J, with 16 bases between. Germline CDR1 and CDR2: SGHNT and YYREEE (reference sequence). The CDR3 is 15 residues long. The DNA of the CDR3 is TGTGCCAGCAGCTCAGACCTAAACAGGGCCTATGGCTACACCTTC. Translated, it gives CASSSDLNRAYGYTF. The full variable domain, with the rest looked up from reference TRBV5-4 and TRBJ1-2, is ETGVTQSPTHLIKTRGQQVTLRCSSQSGHNTVSWYQQALGQGPQFIFQYYREEENGRGNFPPRFSGLQFPNYSSELNVNALELDDSALYLCASSSDLNRAYGYTFGSGTRLTVV.

V is TRBV7-9 and J is TRBJ2-3; D perhaps matches TRBD2 (7 bases). Trimming removed 3 bases at V and 4 bases at J, with 11 bases between. Germline V gene sequence: CDR1 SEHNR, CDR2 FQNEAQ (reference sequence). This CDR3 is 14 amino acids long. CDR3 in amino acids: CASSFGGGADTQYF. CDR3 nucleotides: TGTGCCAGCAGCTTCGGCGGGGGCGCAGATACGCAGTATTTT.